This T cell receptor beta chain was observed in a study of blood T cells in healthy people across ages. A sample-barcoded 5' primer and a J-beta primer mix were used in a second PCR of about 7 to 11 cycles. Via MiXCR, TCRdb re-called the 5' RACE reads, giving one row per CDR3 protein. The sample yields 580,000 or so distinct CDR3 sequences, more than 45% seen once. Germline CDR1 PRHDT, CDR2 FYEKMQ (reference sequence). J lost 4 bases, V lost 2 bases, and 7 bases had no gene match. The CDR3 extends over 17 amino acids. The receptor was derived from a man older than 75 in good health. This rearrangement joins TRBV13 to TRBJ2-1; TRBD2 aligns across 11 bases. Sequencing used blood. The chain's CDR3 is CASSLSVAGGLYNEQFF. The DNA for the CDR3 is TGTGCCAGCAGCTTATCGGTAGCGGGGGGGCTTTACAATGAGCAGTTCTTC.